Below are 22 T cell receptor beta chains sequenced from a single sample in a study of T cell responses to AZD1222 COVID-19 vaccine. Clones were sequenced by immunoSEQ multiplex PCR, and TCRdb holds only the in-frame ones, with some missing. This sample has 100,000 or so clones, with around 94% found just once. The source was peripheral blood, collected on day 0 of AZD1222 vaccination. The receptors come from an adult in good health.

In nucleotides, the CDR3 is TGTGCCAGCAGTGACTCGGCGGGGGGGAATGAGCAGTTCTTC. Translation: CASSDSAGGNEQFF. This chain joins TRBV6-4 and TRBJ2-1; 9 bases line up with TRBD2. Germline V gene lookup returns CDR1 MRHNA and CDR2 SNTAGT. The CDR3 length is 14 residues. Trimming took 0 bases from V and 7 from J; bases not matched to a gene: 1.

J is TRBJ1-2 and V is TRBV20-1; possibly TRBD1 for D (5 bases). The CDR3 has 11 residues. CDR1 and CDR2 (germline): DFQATT, SNEGSKA (reference sequence). Trimming cost V 5 bases and J 5 bases, with 9 bases left between them. In DNA form, the CDR3 reads TGCAGTGCTGCCCGGGGGTATGGCTACACCTTC. Translated: CSAARGYGYTF.

The genes are TRBV10-2 and TRBJ1-4; D is possibly TRBD1 (6 bases). The length of the CDR3 is 15 residues. Trimming shortened V by 4 bases and J by 3 bases, and 12 bases separated the two germline ends. Germline V gene data show CDR1 as WSHSY and CDR2 as SAAADI. CDR3 amino acids: CASSGRQVPNEKLFF. The CDR3 coding sequence is TGCGCCAGCAGTGGTCGACAGGTACCTAATGAAAAACTGTTTTTT.

The chain has TRBV6-1 and TRBJ1-1; 9 bases map to TRBD1. Per the germline V gene, CDR1 is MNHNS and CDR2 is SASEGT. J lost 5 bases, V lost 4 bases, and 14 bases had no gene match. The CDR3 has 17 amino acids. The CDR3 DNA reads as TGTGCCAGCAGTGGGTTCCACAGGGGGCTGGGCGGGACTGAAGCTTTCTTT. As protein: CASSGFHRGLGGTEAFF.

The chain links TRBV7-2 to TRBJ1-2, with 9 bases matching TRBD1. The CDR3 consists of 16 residues. The V gene end was trimmed by 1 base and the J gene end by 3 bases; junction bases not matched to a gene: 6. Germline V gene lookup returns CDR1 SGHTA and CDR2 FQGNSA. The CDR3 DNA reads as TGTGCCAGCAGCTTAGGGGACAGGGAATTCTACTATGGCTACACCTTC. Translated: CASSLGDREFYYGYTF.

The V and J genes are TRBV27 and TRBJ2-7, with D possibly being TRBD1 (5 bases). Germline CDR1 reads MNHEY; CDR2 reads SMNVEV (reference sequence). The CDR3 runs to 17 residues. Trimming cost V 5 bases and J 2 bases, with 22 bases left between them. CDR3 protein: CASSSQGQGFNPYEQYF. Written as DNA, the CDR3 is TGTGCCAGCAGTAGCCAAGGACAAGGCTTTAATCCCTACGAGCAGTACTTC.

This chain's CDR3 is CASSTSSGQGADTQYF. DNA for the CDR3: TGTGCCAGTAGTACGTCCTCGGGACAGGGGGCAGATACGCAGTATTTT. The V call is TRBV19, the J call TRBJ2-3; 11 bases match TRBD1. CDR1 is LNHDA and CDR2 is SQIVND in the germline V gene (reference sequence). This CDR3 has 16 amino acids. V shed 4 bases and J 4 bases; nucleotides not matched to a gene: 7.

Here the CDR3 DNA reads TGTGCCAGCAGCTTAGTGCGGAGCCACTTTGGCTACACCTTC. The encoded protein is CASSLVRSHFGYTF. V gene TRBV7-8 combines with J gene TRBJ1-2, with unresolved D. The CDR3 length is 14 residues. V shed 1 base and J shed 7 bases, with 13 bases lying between them. Germline V gene sequence: CDR1 SGHVS, CDR2 FQNEAQ.

This sequence joins TRBV19 and TRBJ1-5, with a possible D match to TRBD1 (5 bases). Trimming took 0 bases from V and 6 from J, leaving 12 bases between them. This CDR3 has 15 amino acids. Germline V gene lookup returns CDR1 LNHDA and CDR2 SQIVND (reference sequence). The CDR3 spells CASSIDRERSQPQHF. In DNA form, the CDR3 reads TGTGCCAGTAGTATAGACAGGGAGCGGAGTCAGCCCCAGCATTTT.

This sequence joins TRBV9 and TRBJ2-3; 9 bases line up with TRBD2. The V gene's germline CDR1 is SGDLS and CDR2 YYNGEE. Trimming cost V 2 bases and J 1 base; bases outside gene matches: 8. This CDR3 contains 17 residues. The CDR3 region is CASSVTVVAGGTDTQYF. The CDR3 DNA reads TGTGCCAGCAGCGTTACGGTTGTAGCGGGGGGCACAGATACGCAGTATTTT.

The chain links TRBV24-1 to TRBJ2-2, with a possible D match to TRBD2 (6 bases). The CDR3 is 14 residues long. V lost 5 bases to trimming and J lost 6 bases, with 12 bases between them. Germline V lookup: CDR1 KGHDR, CDR2 SFDVKD. The CDR3, as DNA: TGTGCCACCAGTGGTGGAGGGGCCTCCGGGGAGCTGTTTTTT. This translates into CATSGGGASGELFF.

V is TRBV2 and J is TRBJ1-2; the match to TRBD1 covers 7 bases. The ends lost 8 bases at V and 2 bases at J; junction bases unmatched: 8. CDR3 length: 14 amino acids. Per the germline V gene, CDR1 is SNHLY and CDR2 is FYNNEI. CDR3 DNA sequence: TGTGCCAGCCTGACAGGGCGTAACAACTATGGCTACACCTTC. Encoded protein: CASLTGRNNYGYTF.

This rearrangement joins TRBV11-2 to TRBJ2-4; maybe TRBD1 (6 bases). This CDR3 region has 16 residues. Germline-derived CDR1 and CDR2 are SGHAT and FQNNGV. V was clipped by 6 bases and J by 0 bases, with 15 bases between them. The DNA for the CDR3 is TGTGCCAGCAGTGCGACCGTGGGGGCAGCCAAAAACATTCAGTACTTC. As protein: CASSATVGAAKNIQYF.

V gene TRBV12-5 combines with J gene TRBJ1-3, with TRBD1 matching 7 bases. V shed 9 bases and J 4 bases; nucleotides not matched to a gene: 9. Germline assignment: CDR1 LGHNT and CDR2 FRNRAP. The length of the CDR3 is 14 residues. The CDR3 here is CASNAGGRGNTIYF. In DNA, the CDR3 is TGTGCTAGCAACGCAGGGGGTCGGGGAAACACCATATATTTT.

This chain uses TRBV7-9 with TRBJ1-4, with a weak D call TRBD1 (6 bases). This CDR3 has 15 amino acids. With 2 bases removed from V and 7 bases from J, the gap between germline ends came to 14 bases. CDR1 and CDR2 from the germline V gene are SEHNR and FQNEAQ (reference sequence). The CDR3 region is CASSLRTDETEKLFF. The CDR3 DNA reads TGTGCCAGCAGCTTAAGGACAGATGAAACTGAAAAACTGTTTTTT.

The rearrangement joins TRBV11-2 to TRBJ2-2, with 10 bases that match TRBD2. The CDR3 spans 16 residues. Germline values: CDR1 SGHAT, CDR2 FQNNGV. J lost 3 bases, V lost 5 bases, and 6 bases had no gene match. The CDR3 DNA sequence: TGTGCCAGCAGCCCCAGCGGGAGGGCCGACACCGGGGAGCTGTTTTTT. It specifies CASSPSGRADTGELFF.

The chain carries TRBV18 and TRBJ2-5; TRBD1 agrees at 11 bases. V lost 2 bases, J lost 5 bases, and 4 bases stayed unmatched. From germline, CDR1 is KGHSH and CDR2 LQKENI. The CDR3 sequence is 15 residues long. CDR3 sequence reads: CASSPRTGGAETQYF. The CDR3 bases are TGTGCCAGCTCACCAAGGACAGGGGGCGCGGAGACCCAGTACTTC.

This sequence joins TRBV28 and TRBJ2-1; TRBD2 matches 7 bases. The germline V gene encodes CDR1 MDHEN and CDR2 SYDVKM. V dropped 6 bases and J dropped 2; count of bases not matched to a gene: 13. The CDR3 is made up of 17 amino acids. The CDR3 coding sequence is TGTGCCAGCAGCCCCGGGCCTAGCGGAAGAGCCTACAATGAGCAGTTCTTC. Encoded protein: CASSPGPSGRAYNEQFF. Variable domain in full (rest from reference TRBV28 and TRBJ2-1): DVKVTQSSRYLVKRTGEKVFLECVQDMDHENMFWYRQDPGLGLRLIYFSYDVKMKEKGDIPEGYSVSREKKERFSLILESASTNQTSMYLCASSPGPSGRAYNEQFFGPGTRLTVL.

CDR3 nucleotides: TGTGCTAGTGGTTTGGTACGGGACACAGGAATGAACACTGAAGCTTTCTTT. Its translation is CASGLVRDTGMNTEAFF. The V call is TRBV12-5, the J call TRBJ1-1, with D maybe TRBD1 (6 bases). Germline V gene data show CDR1 as LGHNT and CDR2 as FRNRAP. Trimming pared 0 bases from V and 0 bases from J, leaving 14 bases between. The CDR3 spans 17 residues.

This chain uses TRBV9 with TRBJ2-2, with 11 bases lining up with TRBD1. The germline V gene encodes CDR1 SGDLS and CDR2 YYNGEE. The ends lost 3 bases at V and 6 bases at J; junction bases unmatched: 4. CDR3 length equals 15 residues. The CDR3 sequence is CASSDPGQGAGELFF. CDR3 nucleotide sequence: TGTGCCAGCAGCGACCCGGGACAGGGGGCCGGGGAGCTGTTTTTT.

The chain links TRBV6-5 to TRBJ1-2; a possible D gene is TRBD1 (5 bases). This CDR3 has 14 residues. Trimming stripped 10 bases from V and 2 bases from J, with 17 bases between. Germline V lookup: CDR1 MNHEY, CDR2 SVGAGI. The CDR3 bases are TGTGCCACCGCCGGGGCAGTCCTCAACTATGGCTACACCTTC. Translated: CATAGAVLNYGYTF.

In nucleotides, the CDR3 is TGTGCCAGCAGTCTCGACAGGGCTGGAGGAAACACCATATATTTT. It is translated as CASSLDRAGGNTIYF. The chain links TRBV6-2 or TRBV6-3 to TRBJ1-3; 7 nucleotides agree with TRBD1. The CDR3 loop spans 15 amino acids. With 5 bases clipped from V and 4 bases from J, the junction kept 8 bases outside the gene matches. Germline CDR1 reads MNHEY; CDR2 reads SVGEGT.